This is a list of T cell receptor beta chains from one sample in a study of CD8 T cells in Susac syndrome. TCRdb processed the immunoSEQ multiplex PCR reads anew with MiXCR; each CDR3 protein has one entry. The sample yields about 210,000 distinct CDR3 sequences, around 93% seen once. Sequenced material: CD4+ T cells from PBMCs. The receptors were gathered from a human donor with multiple sclerosis. Both conserved end residues are part of each CDR3. The D gene is left open where the match is weak. Where a row states a size, it is once, few, many or the class of an expanded clone; other rows omit it.

>once|.|TRBV5-1|TRBJ1-2
CASSLDSTYGYTF
TGCGCCAGCAGCTTGGACTCTACTTATGGCTACACCTTC
>.|.|TRBV9|TRBJ1-1
CASSVGGEHNTEAFF
TGTGCCAGCAGCGTAGGAGGCGAGCACAACACTGAAGCTTTCTTT
>.|TRBD2|TRBV2|TRBJ2-5
CASAVLAGPRIEYF
TGTGCCAGCGCCGTACTAGCGGGCCCTAGGATAGAGTACTTC
>.|.|TRBV9|TRBJ1-3
CASSVTQSGNTIYF
TGTGCCAGCAGCGTAACTCAGTCTGGAAACACCATATATTTT
>.|.|TRBV6-5|TRBJ2-1
CASSYPVRGVNDEQFF
TGTGCCAGCAGTTACCCCGTGAGGGGGGTTAATGATGAGCAGTTCTTC
>.|.|TRBV3-1|TRBJ2-1
CASSQSGRGYNEQFF
TGTGCCAGCAGCCAATCTGGTCGGGGATACAATGAGCAGTTCTTC
>.|TRBD1|TRBV12-3/TRBV12-4|TRBJ2-7
CASCRDRVGEQYF
TGTGCCAGTTGCCGGGACAGGGTTGGCGAGCAGTACTTC
>.|TRBD1|TRBV30|TRBJ1-5
CAWSFGTGQPQHF
TGTGCCTGGAGTTTTGGGACAGGTCAGCCCCAGCATTTT
>.|.|TRBV25-1|TRBJ1-2
CASSGTVRTIGYTF
TGTGCCAGCAGTGGGACAGTCCGAACAATCGGCTACACCTTC
>.|.|TRBV20-1|TRBJ2-1
CSVSRALGEQFF
TGCAGTGTGAGTAGGGCCTTAGGTGAGCAGTTCTTC
>.|.|TRBV7-3|TRBJ2-2
CASSPRTPPHTGELFF
TGTGCCAGCAGCCCCCGGACACCTCCTCACACCGGGGAGCTGTTTTTT
>.|.|TRBV18|TRBJ1-2
CASSPDGSYGYTF
TGTGCCAGCTCACCTGACGGCTCCTATGGCTACACCTTC
>once|.|TRBV27|TRBJ1-6
CASSSAASFALHF
TGTGCCAGCAGTTCTGCCGCCTCGTTTGCCCTCCACTTT
>.|.|TRBV20-1|TRBJ1-3
CSARWNGNTIYF
TGCAGTGCCCGCTGGAACGGAAACACCATATATTTT
>.|.|TRBV15|TRBJ1-5
CATSRGDQPQHF
TGTGCCACCAGCAGGGGGGATCAGCCCCAGCATTTT
>.|.|TRBV3-1|TRBJ1-5
CASSFGVSSNQPQHF
TGTGCCAGCAGCTTCGGGGTTTCTAGCAATCAGCCCCAGCATTTT
>.|TRBD1|TRBV15|TRBJ1-2
CATSRGTGGIYGYTF
TGTGCCACCAGCAGAGGCACAGGGGGGATCTATGGCTACACCTTC
>.|TRBD1|TRBV5-1|TRBJ2-5
CASALRQGASETQYF
TGCGCCAGCGCTCTTCGACAGGGGGCATCTGAGACCCAGTACTTC
>.|.|TRBV6-5|TRBJ2-7
CASRITLQGLYEQYF
TGTGCCAGCCGAATTACCTTACAGGGACTCTACGAGCAGTACTTC
>.|.|TRBV30|TRBJ2-5
CAWSVRIETQYF
TGTGCCTGGAGTGTCCGGATAGAGACCCAGTACTTC
>.|.|TRBV12-3/TRBV12-4|TRBJ1-1
CASSPTRDTEAFF
TGTGCCAGCAGCCCCACCAGGGACACTGAAGCTTTCTTT
>.|.|TRBV20-1|TRBJ2-5
CSASEFSQETQYF
TGCAGTGCTAGTGAGTTTTCTCAAGAGACCCAGTACTTC
>.|.|TRBV5-1|TRBJ2-5
CASSPHGTGYQETQYF
TGCGCCAGCAGCCCACACGGGACGGGGTACCAAGAGACCCAGTACTTC
>.|.|TRBV29-1|TRBJ1-1
CSAHRTGLSNTEAFF
TGCAGCGCCCACCGGACGGGGTTGTCTAACACTGAAGCTTTCTTT
>.|.|TRBV7-2|TRBJ2-1
CASSLESGHEQFF
TGTGCCAGCAGCTTAGAGTCGGGTCATGAGCAGTTCTTC
>.|.|TRBV20-1|TRBJ1-1
CSARTHPDTEAFF
TGCAGTGCCCGGACTCATCCGGACACTGAAGCTTTCTTT
>.|.|TRBV7-3|TRBJ2-5
CASSFKPQETQYF
TGTGCCAGCAGCTTTAAGCCCCAAGAGACCCAGTACTTC
>.|.|TRBV12-5|TRBJ2-5
CASAYLESQETQYF
TGTGCTAGTGCCTATCTCGAGAGCCAAGAGACCCAGTACTTC
>.|.|TRBV18|TRBJ1-1
CASSHGSNTEAFF
TGTGCCAGCTCACATGGCTCGAACACTGAAGCTTTCTTT
>.|.|TRBV12-3/TRBV12-4|TRBJ2-7
CASRLDTKNEQYF
TGTGCCAGCAGGCTCGATACCAAAAACGAGCAGTACTTC
>.|TRBD2|TRBV9|TRBJ2-1
CASSPRSLAGGYNEQFF
TGTGCCAGCAGCCCCAGAAGTCTAGCGGGGGGTTACAATGAGCAGTTCTTC
>.|.|TRBV19|TRBJ1-2
CASSPPLPLWHGYTF
TGTGCCAGTAGTCCCCCTTTGCCGTTGTGGCATGGCTACACCTTC
>.|TRBD1|TRBV4-1|TRBJ1-2
CASSQDRGDYGYTF
TGCGCCAGCAGCCAGGACAGGGGTGACTATGGCTACACCTTC
>.|.|TRBV29-1|TRBJ1-1
CSVRKSGDTEAFF
TGCAGCGTTAGAAAATCGGGTGACACTGAAGCTTTCTTT
>few|.|TRBV27|TRBJ1-2
CASSPGGYGYTF
TGTGCCAGCAGCCCGGGGGGCTATGGCTACACCTTC
>.|TRBD1|TRBV12-3/TRBV12-4|TRBJ1-6
CASRPTGGSPLHF
TGTGCCAGCAGACCCACAGGGGGCTCACCCCTCCACTTT
>.|.|TRBV30|TRBJ1-1
CAWASHTEAFF
TGTGCCTGGGCCTCGCACACTGAAGCTTTCTTT
>.|TRBD1|TRBV20-1|TRBJ1-1
CSASDRDHFGFF
TGCAGTGCTTCGGACAGGGATCACTTCGGTTTCTTT
>.|TRBD1|TRBV7-2|TRBJ2-7
CASSLWDRTYEQYF
TGTGCCAGCAGCTTATGGGACAGGACCTACGAGCAGTACTTC
>.|.|TRBV18|TRBJ1-2
CASSPPGDYGYTF
TGTGCCAGCTCACCACCGGGGGACTATGGCTACACCTTC
>.|.|TRBV3-1|TRBJ1-2
CASSPGTRYGYTF
TGTGCCAGCAGCCCAGGGACGCGTTATGGCTACACCTTC
>.|.|TRBV9|TRBJ2-7
CASSVAGLNEQYF
TGTGCCAGCAGCGTAGCGGGTCTTAACGAGCAGTACTTC
>.|.|TRBV4-1|TRBJ1-3
CASSQDISSGNTIYF
TGCGCCAGCAGCCAGGACATAAGCTCTGGAAACACCATATATTTT
>.|TRBD2|TRBV20-1|TRBJ2-3
CSASPPRAGGPADTQYF
TGCAGTGCAAGTCCACCTCGGGCGGGGGGGCCGGCAGATACGCAGTATTTT
>.|.|TRBV30|TRBJ2-7
CAWSDWAYEQYF
TGTGCCTGGAGTGATTGGGCCTACGAGCAGTACTTC
>.|TRBD2|TRBV30|TRBJ2-3
CAWSVRAGGPDTQYF
TGTGCCTGGAGTGTACGAGCGGGGGGGCCGGATACGCAGTATTTT
>.|TRBD1|TRBV3-1|TRBJ2-7
CASSPRRGTGPHEQYF
TGTGCCAGCAGCCCCCGGAGAGGGACAGGGCCGCACGAGCAGTACTTC
>.|.|TRBV12-3/TRBV12-4|TRBJ1-4
CASSSTTATNEKLFF
TGTGCCAGCAGCAGCACGACAGCAACTAATGAAAAACTGTTTTTT
>.|TRBD1|TRBV20-1|TRBJ2-6
CSAKGGHSGANVLTF
TGCAGTGCCAAAGGGGGCCACTCTGGGGCCAACGTCCTGACTTTC
>.|.|TRBV29-1|TRBJ2-1
CSVPPPGTRGEQFF
TGCAGCGTTCCTCCCCCGGGGACAAGGGGAGAGCAGTTCTTC
>.|.|TRBV27|TRBJ2-5
CASSLRGWETQYF
TGTGCCAGCAGTCTCCGGGGGTGGGAGACCCAGTACTTC
>.|.|TRBV7-9|TRBJ1-1
CASSLGVQNTEAFF
TGTGCCAGCAGCTTAGGTGTCCAGAACACTGAAGCTTTCTTT
>.|.|TRBV30|TRBJ1-2
CAWSGFTSGGYTF
TGTGCCTGGAGTGGATTCACCTCGGGTGGCTACACCTTC
>.|.|TRBV20-1|TRBJ2-5
CSARSGRAGETQYF
TGCAGTGCTAGGTCCGGCCGAGCGGGAGAGACCCAGTACTTC
>.|.|TRBV3-1|TRBJ1-1
CASSQDGTTGNTEAFF
TGTGCCAGCAGCCAAGACGGTACAACAGGGAACACTGAAGCTTTCTTT
>once|.|TRBV12-3/TRBV12-4|TRBJ2-2
CASSLSSGSDGELFF
TGTGCCAGCAGTTTATCCTCGGGCAGCGACGGGGAGCTGTTTTTT
>.|.|TRBV11-2|TRBJ2-7
CASSLGVQGWYEQYF
TGTGCCAGCAGCTTAGGGGTCCAGGGGTGGTACGAGCAGTACTTC
>.|.|TRBV29-1|TRBJ2-1
CSVAALRSPMGFF
TGCAGCGTTGCCGCCCTGAGGAGCCCTATGGGGTTCTTC
>.|.|TRBV20-1|TRBJ2-3
CSHRGVSTDTQYF
TGCAGTCATCGCGGGGTGAGCACAGATACGCAGTATTTT